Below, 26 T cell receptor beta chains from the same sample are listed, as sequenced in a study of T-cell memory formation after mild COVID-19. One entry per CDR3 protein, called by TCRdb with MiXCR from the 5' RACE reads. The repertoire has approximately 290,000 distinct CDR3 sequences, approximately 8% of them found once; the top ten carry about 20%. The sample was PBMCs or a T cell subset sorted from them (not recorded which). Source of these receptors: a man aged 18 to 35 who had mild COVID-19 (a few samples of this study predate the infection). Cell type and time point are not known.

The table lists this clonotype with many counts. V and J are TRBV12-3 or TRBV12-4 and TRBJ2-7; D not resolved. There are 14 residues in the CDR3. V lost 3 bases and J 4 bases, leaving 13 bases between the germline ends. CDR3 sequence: CASSLLGKWYEQYF. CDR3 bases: TGTGCCAGCAGTTTGTTGGGGAAATGGTACGAGCAGTACTTC.

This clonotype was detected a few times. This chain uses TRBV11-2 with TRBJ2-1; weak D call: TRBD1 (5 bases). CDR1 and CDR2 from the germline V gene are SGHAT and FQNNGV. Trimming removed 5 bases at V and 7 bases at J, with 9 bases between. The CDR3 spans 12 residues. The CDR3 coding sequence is TGTGCCAGCAGCGTAGGGGAAAATGAGCAGTTCTTC. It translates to CASSVGENEQFF.

CDR3 amino acids: CASSYIERGDSYGYTF. Here the CDR3 DNA reads TGTGCCAGCAGTTACATTGAACGGGGTGACAGCTATGGCTACACCTTC. This chain links TRBV6-6 with TRBJ1-2, with D tentatively TRBD1 (5 bases). V gave up 2 bases and J gave up 4 bases, with 17 bases separating them. Germline loops: CDR1 MNHNY, CDR2 SVGAGI (reference sequence). This CDR3 is built from 16 residues.

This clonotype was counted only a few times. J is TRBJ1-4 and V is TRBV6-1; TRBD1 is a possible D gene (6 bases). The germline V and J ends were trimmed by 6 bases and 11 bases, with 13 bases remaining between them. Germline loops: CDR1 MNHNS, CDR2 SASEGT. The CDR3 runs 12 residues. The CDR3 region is CASSYTDSKLFF. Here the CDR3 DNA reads TGTGCCAGCAGCTATACGGACAGCAAACTGTTTTTT.

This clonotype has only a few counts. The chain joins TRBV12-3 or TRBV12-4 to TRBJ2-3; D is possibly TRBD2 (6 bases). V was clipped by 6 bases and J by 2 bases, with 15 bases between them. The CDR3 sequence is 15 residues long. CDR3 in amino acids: CASSPDYKPTDTQYF. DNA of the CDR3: TGTGCCAGCAGCCCGGACTACAAGCCCACAGATACGCAGTATTTT.

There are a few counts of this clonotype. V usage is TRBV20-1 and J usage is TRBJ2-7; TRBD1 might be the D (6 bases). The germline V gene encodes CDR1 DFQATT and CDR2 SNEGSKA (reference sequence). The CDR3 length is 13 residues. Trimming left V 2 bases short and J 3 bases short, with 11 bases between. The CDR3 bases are TGCAGTGCTAGAAACGGACAGAGCTACGAGCAGTACTTC. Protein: CSARNGQSYEQYF.

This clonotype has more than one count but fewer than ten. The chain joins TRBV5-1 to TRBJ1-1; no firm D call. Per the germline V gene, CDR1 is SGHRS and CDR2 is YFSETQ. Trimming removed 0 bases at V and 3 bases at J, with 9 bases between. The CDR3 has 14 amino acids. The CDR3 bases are TGCGCCAGCAGCTTGGGAGGGTTGGACACTGAAGCTTTCTTT. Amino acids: CASSLGGLDTEAFF.

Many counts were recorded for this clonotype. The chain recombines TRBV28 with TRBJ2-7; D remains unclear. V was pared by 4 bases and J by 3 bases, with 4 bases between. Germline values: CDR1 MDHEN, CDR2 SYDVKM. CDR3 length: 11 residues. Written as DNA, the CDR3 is TGTGCCAGCAGTTCTCTCTACGAGCAGTACGTC. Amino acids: CASSSLYEQYV.

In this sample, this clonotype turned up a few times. Written as DNA, the CDR3 is TGCAGTGCCCCAAGGGCGGGACAGCCCACAGATACGCAGTATTTT. Its protein is CSAPRAGQPTDTQYF. The rearrangement uses TRBV20-1 and TRBJ2-3; D possibly corresponds to TRBD1 (7 bases). CDR1 is DFQATT, CDR2 SNEGSKA, per germline (reference sequence). V was trimmed by 6 bases and J by 2 bases, leaving 18 bases between them. The CDR3 is 15 residues long.

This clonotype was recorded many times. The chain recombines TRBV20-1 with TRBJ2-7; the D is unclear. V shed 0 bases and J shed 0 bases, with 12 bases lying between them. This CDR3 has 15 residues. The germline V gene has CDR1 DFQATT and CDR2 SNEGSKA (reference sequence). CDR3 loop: CSARDTSVSSYEQYF. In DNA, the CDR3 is TGCAGTGCTAGAGATACGTCTGTAAGCTCCTACGAGCAGTACTTC.

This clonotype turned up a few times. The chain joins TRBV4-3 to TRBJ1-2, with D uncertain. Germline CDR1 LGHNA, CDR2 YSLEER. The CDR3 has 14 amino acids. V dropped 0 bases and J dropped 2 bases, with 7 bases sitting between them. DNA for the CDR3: TGCGCCAGCAGCCAAGATACGGGGAACTATGGCTACACCTTC. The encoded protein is CASSQDTGNYGYTF.

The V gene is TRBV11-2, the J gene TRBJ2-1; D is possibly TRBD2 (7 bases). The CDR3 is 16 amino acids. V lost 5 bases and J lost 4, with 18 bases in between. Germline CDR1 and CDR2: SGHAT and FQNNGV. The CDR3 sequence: CASSPNGAGAYNEQFF. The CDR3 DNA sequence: TGTGCCAGCAGCCCAAACGGTGCGGGGGCTTACAATGAGCAGTTCTTC.

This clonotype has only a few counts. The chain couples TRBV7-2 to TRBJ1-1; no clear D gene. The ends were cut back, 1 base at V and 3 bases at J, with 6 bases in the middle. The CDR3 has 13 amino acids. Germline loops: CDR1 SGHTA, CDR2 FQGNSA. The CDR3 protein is CASSLEQYTEAFF. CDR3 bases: TGTGCCAGCAGCTTAGAGCAGTACACTGAAGCTTTCTTT.

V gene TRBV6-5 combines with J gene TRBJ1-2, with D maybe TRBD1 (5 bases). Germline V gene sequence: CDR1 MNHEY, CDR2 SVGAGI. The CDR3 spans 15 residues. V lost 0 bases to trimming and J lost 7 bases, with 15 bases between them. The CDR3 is CASSYSIPGRGGYTF. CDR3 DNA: TGTGCCAGCAGTTACTCGATACCAGGGAGGGGTGGCTACACCTTC.

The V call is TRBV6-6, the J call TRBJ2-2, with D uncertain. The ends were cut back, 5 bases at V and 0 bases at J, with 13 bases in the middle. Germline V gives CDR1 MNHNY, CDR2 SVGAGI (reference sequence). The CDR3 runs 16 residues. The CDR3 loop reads CASSQRGPPNTGELFF. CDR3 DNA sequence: TGTGCCAGCAGTCAGCGAGGACCACCGAACACCGGGGAGCTGTTTTTT.

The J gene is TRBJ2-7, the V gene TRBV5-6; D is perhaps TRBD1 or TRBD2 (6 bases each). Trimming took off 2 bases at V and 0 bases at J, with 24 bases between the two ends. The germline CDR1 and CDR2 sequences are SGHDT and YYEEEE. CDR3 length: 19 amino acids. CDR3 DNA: TGTGCCAGCAGCTTTTTCGCCGGGACATCTCCGGAGGGCTCCTACGAGCAGTACTTC. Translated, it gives CASSFFAGTSPEGSYEQYF.

CDR3 nucleotides: TGTGCCAGCAGTTTAACCGGAGGGTGGAATACGCAGTATTTT. As protein: CASSLTGGWNTQYF. The chain links TRBV28 to TRBJ2-3; tentative D call: TRBD2 (6 bases). The CDR3 consists of 14 residues. The germline V gene encodes CDR1 MDHEN and CDR2 SYDVKM. V gave up 2 bases and J gave up 7 bases, with 13 bases separating them.

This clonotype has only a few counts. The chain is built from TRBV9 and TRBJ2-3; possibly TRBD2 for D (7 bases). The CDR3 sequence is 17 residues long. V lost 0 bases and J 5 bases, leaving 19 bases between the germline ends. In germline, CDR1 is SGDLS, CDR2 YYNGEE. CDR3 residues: CASSVEGVDSGLDTQYF. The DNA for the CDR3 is TGTGCCAGCAGCGTAGAGGGGGTGGATAGCGGGCTAGATACGCAGTATTTT.

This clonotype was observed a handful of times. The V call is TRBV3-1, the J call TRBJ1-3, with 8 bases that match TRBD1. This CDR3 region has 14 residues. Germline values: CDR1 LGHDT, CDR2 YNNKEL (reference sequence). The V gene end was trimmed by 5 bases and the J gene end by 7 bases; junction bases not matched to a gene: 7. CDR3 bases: TGTGCCAGCAGCGTTCAGACAGGGGAGAACACCATATATTTT. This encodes CASSVQTGENTIYF.

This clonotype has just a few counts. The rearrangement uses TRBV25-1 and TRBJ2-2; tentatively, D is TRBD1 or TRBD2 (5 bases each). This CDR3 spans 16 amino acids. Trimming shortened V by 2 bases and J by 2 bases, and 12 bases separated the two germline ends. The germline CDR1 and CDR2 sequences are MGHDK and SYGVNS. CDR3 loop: CASSEILGVNTGELFF. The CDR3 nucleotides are TGTGCCAGCAGTGAAATTTTGGGGGTTAACACCGGGGAGCTGTTTTTT.

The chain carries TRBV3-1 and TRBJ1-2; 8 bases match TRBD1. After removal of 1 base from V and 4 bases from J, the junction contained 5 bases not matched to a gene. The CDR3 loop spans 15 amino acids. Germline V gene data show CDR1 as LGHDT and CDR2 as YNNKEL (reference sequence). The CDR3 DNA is TGTGCCAGCAGCCAAGGGCTCCAGGGGGCCTATGGCTACACCTTC. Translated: CASSQGLQGAYGYTF.

The CDR3 DNA follows: TGCAGTGCTCCCGTCTTCTCTAGCACAGATACGCAGTATTTT. Its translation: CSAPVFSSTDTQYF. This chain uses TRBV20-1 with TRBJ2-3; D uncertain. Germline CDR1 DFQATT, CDR2 SNEGSKA (reference sequence). There are 14 residues in the CDR3. V was trimmed by 5 bases and J by 0 bases, leaving 12 bases between them.

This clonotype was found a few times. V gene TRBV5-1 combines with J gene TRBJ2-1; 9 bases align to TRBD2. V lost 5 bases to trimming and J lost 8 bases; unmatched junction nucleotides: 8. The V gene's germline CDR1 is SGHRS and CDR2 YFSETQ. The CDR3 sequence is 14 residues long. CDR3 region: CASRASGGFDEQFF. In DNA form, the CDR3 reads TGCGCCAGCAGGGCCAGCGGGGGGTTCGATGAGCAGTTCTTC. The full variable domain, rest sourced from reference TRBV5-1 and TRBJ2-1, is KAGVTQTPRYLIKTRGQQVTLSCSPISGHRSVSWYQQTPGQGLQFLFEYFSETQRNKGNFPGRFSGRQFSNSRSEMNVSTLELGDSALYLCASRASGGFDEQFFGPGTRLTVL.

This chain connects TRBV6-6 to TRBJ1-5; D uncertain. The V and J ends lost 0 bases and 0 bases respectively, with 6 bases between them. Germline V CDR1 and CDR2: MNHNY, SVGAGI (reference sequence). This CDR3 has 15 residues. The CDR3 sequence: CASSYSWGSNQPQHF. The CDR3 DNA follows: TGTGCCAGCAGTTACTCATGGGGTAGCAATCAGCCCCAGCATTTT.

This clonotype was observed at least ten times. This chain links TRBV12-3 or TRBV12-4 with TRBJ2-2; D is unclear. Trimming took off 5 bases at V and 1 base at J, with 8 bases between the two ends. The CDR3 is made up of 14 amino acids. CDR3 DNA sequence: TGTGCCAGCAGTGCCGGAATGAACACCGGGGAGCTGTTTTTT. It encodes CASSAGMNTGELFF.

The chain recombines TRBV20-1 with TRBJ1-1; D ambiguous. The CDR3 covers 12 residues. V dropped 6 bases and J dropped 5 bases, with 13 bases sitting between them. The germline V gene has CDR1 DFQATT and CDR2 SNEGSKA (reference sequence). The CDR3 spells CSASDPTTEAFF. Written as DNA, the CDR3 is TGCAGTGCCTCCGATCCCACAACTGAAGCTTTCTTT.